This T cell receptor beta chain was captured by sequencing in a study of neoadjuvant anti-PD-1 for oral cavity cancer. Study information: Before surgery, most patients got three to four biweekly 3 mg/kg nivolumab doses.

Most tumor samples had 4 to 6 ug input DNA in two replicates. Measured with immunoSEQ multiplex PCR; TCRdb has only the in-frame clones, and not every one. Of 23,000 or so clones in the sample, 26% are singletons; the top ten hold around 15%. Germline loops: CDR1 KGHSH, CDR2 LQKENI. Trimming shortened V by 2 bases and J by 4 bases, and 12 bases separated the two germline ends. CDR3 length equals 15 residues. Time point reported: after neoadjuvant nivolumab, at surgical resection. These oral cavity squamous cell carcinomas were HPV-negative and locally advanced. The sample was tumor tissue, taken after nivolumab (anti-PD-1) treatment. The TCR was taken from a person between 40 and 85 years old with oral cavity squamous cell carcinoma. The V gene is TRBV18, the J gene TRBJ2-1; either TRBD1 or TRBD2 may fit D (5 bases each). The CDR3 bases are TGTGCCAGCTCACCAGGGACCGGGGCGTACAATGAGCAGTTCTTC. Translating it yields CASSPGTGAYNEQFF.